The next 24 T cell receptor beta chains were all read from a single sample in a study of PD-1 blockade in classical Hodgkin lymphoma. The assay was immunoSEQ multiplex PCR, and TCRdb's table has in-frame clones only and misses some. Of about 93,000 clones in the sample, approximately 78% are singletons; the top ten hold 9.4%. Stated time point: cycle 4 day 1 (C4D1), after more than five weeks of nivolumab. Each and every patient relapsed after autologous stem cell transplantation, and patients got differing brentuximab vedotin exposure. The sample in question was peripheral blood mononuclear cells (PBMCs), obtained before the fourth cycle of nivolumab. Receptor source: a human donor with classical Hodgkin lymphoma.

The gene calls are TRBV6-6 and TRBJ1-5, with D maybe TRBD1 (5 bases). Germline V lookup: CDR1 MNHNY, CDR2 SVGAGI (reference sequence). Trimming stripped 5 bases from V and 7 bases from J, with 12 bases between. CDR3 size: 13 residues. CDR3 amino acids: CASSAGTGQPQHF. CDR3 sequence (DNA): TGTGCCAGCAGTGCAGGGACGGGGCAGCCCCAGCATTTT.

This clone was seen a single time. The genes are TRBV5-1 and TRBJ1-2, with D possibly TRBD1 on 6 matching bases. CDR3 length: 12 residues. In germline, CDR1 is SGHRS, CDR2 YFSETQ. Trimming shortened V by 2 bases and J by 6 bases, and 8 bases separated the two germline ends. The CDR3 region is CASSFQGNGYTF. CDR3 nucleotides: TGCGCCAGCAGCTTTCAGGGGAATGGCTACACCTTC. Together with reference TRBV5-1 and TRBJ1-2, the CDR3 gives the full variable domain: KAGVTQTPRYLIKTRGQQVTLSCSPISGHRSVSWYQQTPGQGLQFLFEYFSETQRNKGNFPGRFSGRQFSNSRSEMNVSTLELGDSALYLCASSFQGNGYTFGSGTRLTVV.

This clone has just a few counts. The V gene is TRBV6-5, the J gene TRBJ1-5; a possible D gene is TRBD1 (6 bases). The CDR3 totals 13 residues. V was cut by 6 bases and J by 1 base, with 7 bases left in between. Per the germline V gene, CDR1 is MNHEY and CDR2 is SVGAGI. CDR3 protein: CASRTGSNQPQHF. The CDR3 DNA follows: TGTGCCAGCAGAACAGGGAGCAATCAGCCCCAGCATTTT.

The J gene is TRBJ1-5, the V gene TRBV7-2; D perhaps matches TRBD1 (5 bases). CDR1 SGHTA and CDR2 FQGNSA come from the germline V gene. V was trimmed by 3 bases and J by 0 bases, leaving 12 bases between them. This CDR3 region has 16 residues. CDR3 loop: CASSFVGANSNQPQHF. DNA for the CDR3: TGTGCCAGCAGCTTTGTCGGGGCCAATAGCAATCAGCCCCAGCATTTT. The full variable domain, rest sourced from reference TRBV7-2 and TRBJ1-5, is GAGVSQSPSNKVTEKGKDVELRCDPISGHTALYWYRQSLGQGLEFLIYFQGNSAPDKSGLPSDRFSAERTGGSVSTLTIQRTQQEDSAVYLCASSFVGANSNQPQHFGDGTRLSIL.

Written as DNA, the CDR3 is TGCGCCAGCAGCTTGGGGCCGGGGGAAAAACTGTTTTTT. It yields the protein CASSLGPGEKLFF. The chain recombines TRBV5-1 with TRBJ1-4; D is ambiguous. Trimming took 0 bases from V and 8 from J, leaving 8 bases between them. In germline, CDR1 is SGHRS, CDR2 YFSETQ. This CDR3 comprises 13 residues.

A single count supports this clone. This chain links TRBV21-1 with TRBJ2-7; the D call of TRBD2 is as the table states it, not checked on the DNA. TRBV21-1 is noted as a pseudogene. The CDR3 has 14 amino acids. The CDR3 DNA follows: TGTGCCAGCTTAAAGCGGATGGAGGGCTACGAGCAGTACTTC. Encoded protein: CASLKRMEGYEQYF.

The rearrangement uses TRBV18 and TRBJ1-2; no clear D. Trimming left V 5 bases short and J 3 bases short, with 13 bases between. The CDR3 sequence is 14 residues long. Germline V gene lookup returns CDR1 KGHSH and CDR2 LQKENI. The CDR3 protein is CASSRTLGDYGYTF. For the CDR3, the DNA is TGTGCCAGCTCAAGGACCCTCGGGGACTATGGCTACACCTTC.

The rearrangement links TRBV4-1 to TRBJ1-3, with TRBD1 matching over 8 bases. The V segment lost 1 base and the J segment 8 bases; nucleotides outside the gene matches: 7. The CDR3 has 15 amino acids. Germline values: CDR1 MGHRA, CDR2 YSYEKL. The CDR3: CASSQGQTGGDTIYF. The CDR3 nucleotides are TGCGCCAGCAGCCAAGGGCAAACAGGGGGGGACACCATATATTTT.

This chain uses TRBV12-5 with TRBJ2-1; 8 bases map to TRBD2. The CDR3 has 17 amino acids. The ends lost 1 base at V and 6 bases at J; junction bases unmatched: 11. CDR1 is LGHNT and CDR2 is FRNRAP in the germline V gene. CDR3 amino acids: CASGLASGGFSVNEQFF. CDR3 nucleotides: TGTGCTAGTGGTTTGGCCAGCGGGGGCTTCTCGGTCAATGAGCAGTTCTTC.

This chain's CDR3 is CASSHVGAETQYF. Here the CDR3 DNA reads TGTGCCAGCAGCCACGTAGGTGCGGAGACCCAGTACTTC. The genes are TRBV14 and TRBJ2-5; D unclear. Germline-derived CDR1 and CDR2 are SGHDN and FVKESK. The CDR3 loop spans 13 amino acids. V was trimmed by 3 bases and J by 5 bases, leaving 10 bases between them.

V gene TRBV16 combines with J gene TRBJ2-1; weak D call: TRBD2 (6 bases). Germline V CDR1 and CDR2: KGHSY, FQNENV. V was clipped by 4 bases and J by 0 bases, with 13 bases between them. The CDR3 is 16 residues long. The CDR3 DNA reads TGTGCCAGCAGCCGGGACTCTTACAGCTCCTACAATGAGCAGTTCTTC. Translation: CASSRDSYSSYNEQFF.

This sequence joins TRBV10-3 and TRBJ2-7; 8 bases map to TRBD1. J gave up 3 bases and V 10 bases, and 5 bases lay outside the gene matches. CDR1 and CDR2 from the germline V gene are ENHRY and SYGVKD. The CDR3 has 12 residues. In DNA form, the CDR3 reads TGTGCCACTTCACAGGGGGACTACGAGCAGTACTTC. Translating it yields CATSQGDYEQYF.

This chain joins TRBV28 and TRBJ1-3; D is unresolved. V lost 5 bases to trimming and J lost 4 bases, with 6 bases between them. The CDR3 extends over 12 amino acids. Germline V lookup: CDR1 MDHEN, CDR2 SYDVKM. In nucleotides, the CDR3 is TGTGCCAGCAGTAGCGCCGGAAACACCATATATTTT. Translation gives CASSSAGNTIYF.

The chain has TRBV19 and TRBJ2-5; D remains unclear. Germline V gives CDR1 LNHDA, CDR2 SQIVND (reference sequence). Trimming stripped 4 bases from V and 1 base from J, with 10 bases between. The CDR3 spans 14 residues. Written as DNA, the CDR3 is TGTGCCAGTAGTACGCAGAAGACCCAAGAGACCCAGTACTTC. Translated: CASSTQKTQETQYF.

The rearrangement uses TRBV19 and TRBJ2-7; 7 nucleotides agree with TRBD2. Per germline, CDR1 LNHDA and CDR2 SQIVND (reference sequence). CDR3 size: 15 residues. Unmatched junction bases numbered 7, after V lost 5 bases and J lost 0 bases. CDR3: CASSLASGSSYEQYF. For the CDR3, the DNA is TGTGCCAGTAGTCTGGCTAGCGGAAGCTCCTACGAGCAGTACTTC.

The chain carries TRBV10-3 and TRBJ1-1, with a weak D call TRBD1 (5 bases). CDR1 is ENHRY and CDR2 is SYGVKD in the germline V gene. CDR3 length equals 14 residues. V shed 2 bases and J shed 0 bases, with 7 bases lying between them. CDR3 nucleotide sequence: TGTGCCATCAGTGAGGGACAATTGAACACTGAAGCTTTCTTT. Protein: CAISEGQLNTEAFF.

CDR3 protein: CASSLTTTSNQPQHF. The CDR3, as DNA: TGTGCCAGCAGCTTGACCACAACTAGCAATCAGCCCCAGCATTTT. V usage is TRBV7-8 and J usage is TRBJ1-5; D is unresolved. The germline V and J ends were trimmed by 3 bases and 0 bases, with 9 bases remaining between them. Germline V gives CDR1 SGHVS, CDR2 FQNEAQ. There are 15 residues in the CDR3.

Only a few counts were recorded for this clone. The V gene is TRBV6-1, the J gene TRBJ1-1; TRBD1 is a possible D gene (6 bases). The germline V and J ends were trimmed by 4 bases and 6 bases, with 15 bases remaining between them. The CDR3 is 14 residues long. Germline loops: CDR1 MNHNS, CDR2 SASEGT. The CDR3 spells CASSGRGGRAEAFF. CDR3 bases: TGTGCCAGCAGTGGAAGGGGGGGGAGGGCTGAAGCTTTCTTT.

The V gene is TRBV6-4, the J gene TRBJ2-3; TRBD1 aligns across 9 bases. This CDR3 region has 14 residues. Looked up from germline, CDR1 is MRHNA and CDR2 is SNTAGT. The V and J ends lost 5 bases and 4 bases, in that order; junction bases with no gene match: 4. CDR3 nucleotide sequence: TGTGCCAGCAGTAGACAGGGGGAGGCAGATACGCAGTATTTT. This sequence encodes CASSRQGEADTQYF.

This clone was seen a handful of times. J is TRBJ1-1 and V is TRBV10-3; D remains unclear. In germline, CDR1 is ENHRY, CDR2 SYGVKD. Trimming shortened V by 0 bases and J by 0 bases, and 8 bases separated the two germline ends. The CDR3 is made up of 15 amino acids. CDR3 in DNA: TGTGCCATCAGTGAGTCGACGGGCATGAACACTGAAGCTTTCTTT. It codes for CAISESTGMNTEAFF.

The chain has TRBV19 and TRBJ2-7; a possible D gene is TRBD2 (5 bases). This CDR3 has 15 residues. The V gene's germline CDR1 is LNHDA and CDR2 SQIVND (reference sequence). V lost 3 bases and J lost 3, with 15 bases in between. The CDR3 loop reads CASSIAGEGFYEQYF. The CDR3 DNA follows: TGTGCCAGTAGTATCGCCGGAGAGGGTTTCTACGAGCAGTACTTC.

Details on this clone: The sample holds other DNA sequences that translate to the same CDR3. The chain has TRBV7-9 and TRBJ1-2, with TRBD1 matching over 8 bases. V gave up 11 bases and J gave up 8 bases; unmatched junction bases: 13. Per germline, CDR1 SEHNR and CDR2 FQNEAQ (reference sequence). The CDR3 is 13 residues long. CDR3 sequence reads: CAVTGQASLGYTF. CDR3 coding DNA: TGTGCCGTTACGGGACAGGCGAGTTTGGGCTACACCTTC.

The J gene is TRBJ2-7, the V gene TRBV27, with 12 bases identical to TRBD2. The CDR3 spans 16 residues. J gave up 3 bases and V 6 bases, and 9 bases lay outside the gene matches. Germline CDR1 MNHEY, CDR2 SMNVEV (reference sequence). The CDR3 sequence: CASSPRLAGVDYEQYF. In DNA form, the CDR3 reads TGTGCCAGCAGCCCAAGACTAGCGGGAGTCGACTACGAGCAGTACTTC.

In nucleotides, the CDR3 is TGCGCCAGCAGCCCCGGACAGGGTTCAGATACGCAGTATTTT. Translated: CASSPGQGSDTQYF. The rearrangement links TRBV5-1 to TRBJ2-3; 8 bases agree with TRBD1. The V gene's germline CDR1 is SGHRS and CDR2 YFSETQ. CDR3 length: 14 residues. With 4 bases clipped from V and 4 bases from J, the junction kept 5 bases outside the gene matches. The variable domain in full, with the rest retrieved from reference TRBV5-1 and TRBJ2-3, is KAGVTQTPRYLIKTRGQQVTLSCSPISGHRSVSWYQQTPGQGLQFLFEYFSETQRNKGNFPGRFSGRQFSNSRSEMNVSTLELGDSALYLCASSPGQGSDTQYFGPGTRLTVL.